The entry below describes one TCR beta chain. TCRdb's copy holds only in-frame clones and misses some; the assay was immunoSEQ multiplex PCR. The top ten clones hold around a quarter of a sample with tens of thousands of clones, approximately 81% of them seen once. These data originate in a study of OX40 agonist ivuxolimab in advanced cancers. Germline V gene lookup returns CDR1 SGHAT and CDR2 FQNNGV. The CDR3 extends over 14 amino acids. Trimming took 1 base from V and 2 from J; bases not matched to a gene: 1. The sample here was CD4+ or CD8+ T cells sorted from blood, taken in a trial of the OX40 agonist ivuxolimab. This chain uses TRBV11-2 with TRBJ1-2; 7 bases agree with TRBD1. The sequence was obtained from an adult with an advanced solid tumor such as melanoma, head and neck, liver or kidney cancer. The CDR3 loop is CASSLGQGNYGYTF. As DNA, the CDR3 is TGTGCCAGCAGCTTAGGACAGGGAAACTATGGCTACACCTTC.